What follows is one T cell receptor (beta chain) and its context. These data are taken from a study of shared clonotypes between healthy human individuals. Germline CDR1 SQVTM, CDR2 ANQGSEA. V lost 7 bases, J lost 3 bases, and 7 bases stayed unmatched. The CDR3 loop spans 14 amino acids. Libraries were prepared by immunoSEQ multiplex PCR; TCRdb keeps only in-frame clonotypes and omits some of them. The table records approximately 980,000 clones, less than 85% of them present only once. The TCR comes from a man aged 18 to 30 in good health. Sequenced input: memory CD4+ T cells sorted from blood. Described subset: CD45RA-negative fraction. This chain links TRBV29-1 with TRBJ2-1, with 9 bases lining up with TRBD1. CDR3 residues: CSAGGTGIYNEQFF. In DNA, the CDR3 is TGCAGCGCTGGAGGGACAGGGATCTACAATGAGCAGTTCTTC.